The 13 T cell receptor beta chains reported below all come from one sample, sequenced in a study of OX40 agonist ivuxolimab in advanced cancers. This table comes from immunoSEQ multiplex PCR, and its TCRdb copy is limited to in-frame clones, with some not included. The sample shows tens of thousands of clones, approximately 80% of them seen only once. Sequenced material: CD4+ or CD8+ T cells sorted from blood, taken in a trial of the OX40 agonist ivuxolimab. The source is an adult with an advanced solid tumor such as melanoma, head and neck, liver or kidney cancer.

The chain carries TRBV6-5 and TRBJ2-7; D may match TRBD1 or TRBD2 (5 bases each). Deletions cut 2 bases from V and 6 bases from J, with 14 bases between. Germline loops: CDR1 MNHEY, CDR2 SVGAGI. The CDR3 spans 14 residues. Here the CDR3 reads CASSYQKGPLEQYF. The CDR3 nucleotides are TGTGCCAGCAGTTACCAGAAGGGACCCCTCGAGCAGTACTTC.

The chain recombines TRBV5-6 with TRBJ1-2; D is unresolved. V was trimmed by 0 bases and J by 8 bases, leaving 11 bases between them. The CDR3 extends over 13 amino acids. The germline CDR1 and CDR2 sequences are SGHDT and YYEEEE. DNA for the CDR3: TGTGCCAGCAGCTTGGGGGGTATGGAAGGCTACACCTTC. This encodes CASSLGGMEGYTF. The full variable domain, rest sourced from reference TRBV5-6 and TRBJ1-2, is DAGVTQSPTHLIKTRGQQVTLRCSPKSGHDTVSWYQQALGQGPQFIFQYYEEEERQRGNFPDRFSGHQFPNYSSELNVNALLLGDSALYLCASSLGGMEGYTFGSGTRLTVV.

This clone was counted between two and nine times. CDR3 coding DNA: TGTGCCACCGAAGGGGAATCCGAGCAGTACTTC. Translating gives CATEGESEQYF. The chain recombines TRBV6-6 with TRBJ2-7; D is possibly TRBD1 (5 bases). CDR1 MNHNY and CDR2 SVGAGI come from the germline V gene (reference sequence). Deletions cut 10 bases from V and 6 bases from J, with 13 bases between. This CDR3 spans 11 amino acids.

The CDR3 DNA reads as TGTGCCAGCAGTTACAAGGGGACAGGGAGAAATCAGCCCCAGCATTTT. It encodes CASSYKGTGRNQPQHF. The J gene is TRBJ1-5, the V gene TRBV6-5; 9 positions match TRBD1. Germline CDR1 MNHEY, CDR2 SVGAGI. The CDR3 is 16 amino acids. V trimming: 2 bases; J trimming: 4 bases; junction bases outside the gene matches: 6.

The gene calls are TRBV6-6 and TRBJ2-2; D tentatively fits TRBD1 or TRBD2 (5 bases each). V was cut by 5 bases and J by 2 bases, with 9 bases left in between. There are 14 residues in the CDR3. The germline V gene encodes CDR1 MNHNY and CDR2 SVGAGI (reference sequence). The CDR3 here is CASSRGANTGELFF. The CDR3 bases are TGTGCCAGCAGTAGGGGAGCTAACACCGGGGAGCTGTTTTTT.

The V call is TRBV7-9, the J call TRBJ2-3; 9 nucleotides agree with TRBD2. The germline V gene encodes CDR1 SEHNR and CDR2 FQNEAQ (reference sequence). The CDR3 is 18 amino acids. Trimming at V came to 4 bases and at J to 1 base, leaving 12 bases not matched to a gene. The CDR3 coding sequence is TGTGCCAGCAGCTCCCCCCCCGTTCTAGCGGGACGCACAGATACGCAGTATTTT. It is translated as CASSSPPVLAGRTDTQYF.

The chain links TRBV25-1 to TRBJ1-1; TRBD1 might be the D (5 bases). V was pared by 8 bases and J by 5 bases, with 12 bases between. The V gene's germline CDR1 is MGHDK and CDR2 SYGVNS. The CDR3 length is 12 residues. The CDR3, as DNA: TGTGCCAGCGGTAGACAGTCAACTGAAGCTTTCTTT. It yields the protein CASGRQSTEAFF.

The V gene is TRBV27, the J gene TRBJ1-1; D is uncertain. There are 13 residues in the CDR3. V was pared by 4 bases and J by 6 bases, with 12 bases between. Germline V gene data show CDR1 as MNHEY and CDR2 as SMNVEV (reference sequence). CDR3 nucleotide sequence: TGTGCCAGCAGTTCCCCTCGAGGAGCTGAAGCTTTCTTT. Translated: CASSSPRGAEAFF.

The CDR3 region has the DNA TGTGCCAGTAGTATAGTGAGGGGCTCTCGCTACACCTTC. The encoded protein is CASSIVRGSRYTF. V and J are TRBV19 and TRBJ1-2; D perhaps matches TRBD1 (5 bases). Trimming shortened V by 1 base and J by 9 bases, and 12 bases separated the two germline ends. The CDR3 is 13 residues long. Looked up from germline, CDR1 is LNHDA and CDR2 is SQIVND (reference sequence).

The chain links TRBV6-1 to TRBJ2-7; D gene ambiguous. There are 14 residues in the CDR3. Germline lookup yields CDR1 MNHNS and CDR2 SASEGT. V lost 3 bases and J 3 bases, leaving 12 bases between the germline ends. The CDR3 DNA reads as TGTGCCAGCAGTGAGGTATATCGGGTCTACGAGCAGTACTTC. Its protein product is CASSEVYRVYEQYF.

This clone has a single count. The chain links TRBV4-1 to TRBJ2-1; 10 bases line up with TRBD2. The CDR3 is 15 residues long. With V trimmed by 1 base and J by 10 bases, 7 bases remained unmatched. Germline-derived CDR1 and CDR2 are MGHRA and YSYEKL. The CDR3, as DNA: TGCGCCAGCAGCCAAGGGGCTAGCGGGGGTTGGGAGCAGTTCTTC. Encoded protein: CASSQGASGGWEQFF.

The V and J genes are TRBV18 and TRBJ1-1, with 8 bases that match TRBD1. V was pared by 0 bases and J by 3 bases, with 6 bases of the junction left unmatched. CDR1 is KGHSH, CDR2 LQKENI, per germline. The CDR3 extends over 16 amino acids. CDR3 sequence reads: CASSPPGRGLHTEAFF. The CDR3 coding sequence is TGTGCCAGCTCACCACCGGGCAGGGGGCTGCACACTGAAGCTTTCTTT.

The chain couples TRBV29-1 to TRBJ2-3; TRBD2 matches 12 bases. The germline CDR1 and CDR2 sequences are SQVTM and ANQGSEA. The CDR3 spans 13 residues. The CDR3 nucleotides read TGCGGCTCCTCAGGGCTAGCGGGGGGGCAGTTATATTTT. Amino acid sequence: CGSSGLAGGQLYF.